The next 29 T cell receptor beta chains were all read from a single sample in a study of T cell responses to AZD1222 COVID-19 vaccine. The data were produced by immunoSEQ multiplex PCR, yet TCRdb's version contains in-frame clones alone and is incomplete. Altogether about 180,000 clones are present, over 80% being singletons, with the ten largest covering around 0.93%. Source: peripheral blood, taken 28 days after the second dose of the MenACWY control vaccine. All receptors derive from an adult who received the MenACWY meningococcal vaccine as a control.

This clone was seen just once. CDR3 protein: CASSLRESEAFF. The CDR3 DNA is TGTGCCAGCAGCTTACGGGAGTCTGAAGCTTTCTTT. The V gene is TRBV7-6, the J gene TRBJ1-1; D is uncertain. The V gene lost 2 bases and the J gene lost 6 bases, with 7 bases spanning the gap. The CDR3 sequence is 12 residues long. The V gene's germline CDR1 is SGHVS and CDR2 FNYEAQ. Based on the CDR3 plus reference TRBV7-6 and TRBJ1-1, the full variable domain is GAGVSQSPRYKVTKRGQDVALRCDPISGHVSLYWYRQALGQGPEFLTYFNYEAQQDKSGLPNDRFSAERPEGSISTLTIQRTEQRDSAMYRCASSLRESEAFFGQGTRLTVV.

Points on this clone: The germline gene is not matched at one end of the junction; a read error may be the cause. CDR3 DNA sequence: TGTGCCAGCAGTTTAACAGGGGGCAACCAGCCCCAGCATTTT. Amino acid sequence: CASSLTGGNQPQHF. The rearrangement links TRBV27 to TRBJ1-5, with TRBD1 matching 9 bases. CDR3 length: 14 amino acids. Germline values: CDR1 MNHEY, CDR2 SMNVEV (reference sequence).

This chain links TRBV7-2 with TRBJ1-6, with D hard to call. V lost 2 bases, J lost 0 bases, and 5 bases lay in between. This CDR3 contains 15 residues. CDR1 and CDR2 from the germline V gene are SGHTA and FQGNSA. As DNA, the CDR3 is TGTGCCAGCAGCTTACGAGCCTCCTATAATTCACCCCTCCACTTT. Its protein product is CASSLRASYNSPLHF.

The chain is built from TRBV6-1 and TRBJ2-1; D could derive from TRBD1 or TRBD2 (5 bases each). The V end was cut by 3 bases, the J end by 7 bases, with 16 bases between. CDR1 and CDR2 (germline): MNHNS, SASEGT. The CDR3 contains 15 residues. CDR3 bases: TGTGCCAGCAGTGACCCCGGGGCATTAGAGAATGAGCAGTTCTTC. Its protein product is CASSDPGALENEQFF.

The chain is built from TRBV7-9 and TRBJ1-2, with D possibly matching TRBD1 (6 bases). V lost 3 bases to trimming and J lost 0 bases, with 11 bases between them. Germline-derived CDR1 and CDR2 are SEHNR and FQNEAQ (reference sequence). There are 15 residues in the CDR3. CDR3: CASSLAGAPNYGYTF. The DNA of the CDR3 is TGTGCCAGCAGCTTGGCGGGGGCGCCTAACTATGGCTACACCTTC.

The chain employs TRBV5-4 and TRBJ2-7; no reliable D call. The CDR3 sequence is 14 residues long. The V end lost 2 bases, the J end lost 1 base, and 10 bases lay between the germline ends. Germline V gene lookup returns CDR1 SGHNT and CDR2 YYREEE (reference sequence). The CDR3: CASSFESRSYEQYF. CDR3 nucleotide sequence: TGTGCCAGCAGCTTCGAGAGCCGTTCCTACGAGCAGTACTTC.

This clone appeared a single time. The chain uses TRBV5-6 and TRBJ2-7, with 12 bases aligning to TRBD2. The V gene's germline CDR1 is SGHDT and CDR2 YYEEEE. CDR3 length: 17 amino acids. The V segment lost 3 bases and the J segment 3 bases; nucleotides outside the gene matches: 10. The CDR3 nucleotides read TGTGCCAGCAGCTACGAACATCTAGCGGGGGGGCGCTACGAGCAGTACTTC. It is translated as CASSYEHLAGGRYEQYF.

The chain combines TRBV6-1 with TRBJ1-2; no definite D call. V lost 3 bases to trimming and J lost 2 bases, with 7 bases between them. CDR1 and CDR2 from the germline V gene are MNHNS and SASEGT. CDR3 length: 13 amino acids. The CDR3 coding sequence is TGTGCCAGCAGTGAGGCTCAGAACTATGGCTACACCTTC. Amino acid sequence: CASSEAQNYGYTF.

This clone was recorded once. This chain uses TRBV5-8 with TRBJ1-2, with 12 nucleotides matching TRBD1. The CDR3 extends over 17 amino acids. CDR1 is SGHTS and CDR2 is YDEGEE in the germline V gene. V lost 4 bases and J lost 5; bases outside the gene matches: 12. The CDR3: CASSLTGTGGPVYGYTF. In nucleotides, the CDR3 is TGTGCCAGCAGCCTAACCGGGACAGGGGGCCCAGTATATGGCTACACCTTC.

This clone was recorded only once. V and J are TRBV11-2 and TRBJ1-2; 9 positions agree with TRBD1. Germline V CDR1 and CDR2: SGHAT, FQNNGV. J gave up 8 bases and V 5 bases, and 15 bases lay outside the gene matches. CDR3 length equals 16 residues. CDR3 nucleotides: TGTGCCAGCAGCCTGGCTGGACAGGGGTCCTTCGGGGGCTACACCTTC. Its translation: CASSLAGQGSFGGYTF.

The chain links TRBV19 to TRBJ2-3; possibly TRBD2 for D (5 bases). Per germline, CDR1 LNHDA and CDR2 SQIVND (reference sequence). Between the trimmed V and J ends, which lost 1 base and 0 bases, there was a span of 11 bases. The CDR3 length is 16 residues. The CDR3 DNA is TGTGCCAGTAGTATAGGAGAGGGCGATAGCACAGATACGCAGTATTTT. Its translation is CASSIGEGDSTDTQYF.

This chain uses TRBV6-5 with TRBJ1-5, with TRBD1 matching over 7 bases. From germline, CDR1 is MNHEY and CDR2 SVGAGI. The CDR3 is made up of 15 amino acids. Trimming removed 6 bases from V and 0 bases from J; junction bases left unmatched: 5. The CDR3 loop reads CASRWDRYSNQPQHF. The CDR3 nucleotides read TGTGCCAGCAGGTGGGACAGATATAGCAATCAGCCCCAGCATTTT.

V and J are TRBV28 and TRBJ1-4; unclear D gene. Trimming removed 3 bases at V and 3 bases at J, with 5 bases between. The CDR3 length is 13 residues. Per germline, CDR1 MDHEN and CDR2 SYDVKM. The CDR3 DNA reads as TGTGCCAGCAGTTTGAGGGCTAATGAAAAACTGTTTTTT. Protein sequence: CASSLRANEKLFF.

V gene TRBV27 combines with J gene TRBJ2-7; tentatively, D is TRBD2 (7 bases). CDR3 size: 14 residues. V lost 5 bases and J 3 bases, leaving 14 bases between the germline ends. Germline assignment: CDR1 MNHEY and CDR2 SMNVEV (reference sequence). The CDR3 here is CASSIAGANYEQYF. CDR3 sequence (DNA): TGTGCCAGCAGTATTGCGGGGGCGAACTACGAGCAGTACTTC.

This chain uses TRBV7-2 with TRBJ2-5, with TRBD2 matching over 7 bases. The germline gives CDR1 SGHTA, CDR2 FQGNSA. The CDR3 covers 14 residues. V lost 1 base to trimming and J lost 3 bases; unmatched junction nucleotides: 2. DNA of the CDR3: TGTGCCAGCAGCTTAGTGCTAGCGGAAGAGACCCAGTACTTC. It yields the protein CASSLVLAEETQYF. Full variable domain (rest looked up from reference TRBV7-2 and TRBJ2-5): GAGVSQSPSNKVTEKGKDVELRCDPISGHTALYWYRQSLGQGLEFLIYFQGNSAPDKSGLPSDRFSAERTGGSVSTLTIQRTQQEDSAVYLCASSLVLAEETQYFGPGTRLLVL.

The chain links TRBV10-3 to TRBJ2-3; the D gene is possibly TRBD1 (6 bases). The CDR3 length is 14 residues. CDR1 ENHRY and CDR2 SYGVKD come from the germline V gene. Trimming removed 5 bases from V and 1 base from J, with 10 bases in between. CDR3: CAISTGQRTDTQYF. Here the CDR3 DNA reads TGTGCCATCAGTACAGGACAGCGCACAGATACGCAGTATTTT.

This rearrangement joins TRBV4-3 to TRBJ2-1, with TRBD2 matching over 10 bases. Germline-derived CDR1 and CDR2 are LGHNA and YSLEER. The CDR3 loop spans 18 amino acids. Unmatched junction bases numbered 15, after V lost 2 bases and J lost 8 bases. The CDR3 coding sequence is TGCGCCAGCAGCCAACGCCCTAGCGGGGGACCATTAGTCGATGAGCAGTTCTTC. Residues: CASSQRPSGGPLVDEQFF.

The V call is TRBV10-1, the J call TRBJ1-1, with D unclear. This CDR3 spans 16 amino acids. Germline V lookup: CDR1 WNHNN, CDR2 SYGVQD (reference sequence). V was pared by 3 bases and J by 0 bases, with 14 bases between. This CDR3 is CASSEGGGPMNTEAFF. CDR3 in DNA: TGCGCCAGCAGTGAAGGCGGAGGGCCGATGAACACTGAAGCTTTCTTT.

V gene TRBV18 combines with J gene TRBJ1-5, with 9 bases lining up with TRBD1. There are 13 residues in the CDR3. From germline, CDR1 is KGHSH and CDR2 LQKENI. Trimming removed 5 bases from V and 4 bases from J; junction bases left unmatched: 0. CDR3 DNA: TGTGCCAGCTCAGGGACAGGGAATCAGCCCCAGCATTTT. This codes for CASSGTGNQPQHF.

V gene TRBV30 combines with J gene TRBJ1-6; D is unclear. Germline V gives CDR1 GTSNPN, CDR2 SVGIG (reference sequence). V gave up 2 bases and J gave up 6 bases, with 8 bases separating them. CDR3 length: 13 amino acids. CDR3 sequence reads: CAWSPHSNSPLHF. The CDR3 DNA reads TGTGCCTGGAGTCCACACAGTAATTCACCCCTCCACTTT.

This rearrangement joins TRBV6-5 to TRBJ1-6, with TRBD1 matching over 9 bases. The CDR3 covers 14 residues. The V segment lost 5 bases and the J segment 14 bases; nucleotides outside the gene matches: 10. Per the germline V gene, CDR1 is MNHEY and CDR2 is SVGAGI. For the CDR3, the DNA is TGTGCCAGCAGTCTCTGGACAGGGGAATCGGCCCTCCACTTT. It translates to CASSLWTGESALHF.

The chain links TRBV19 to TRBJ2-2; 9 bases are a match to TRBD2. Trimming at V came to 10 bases and at J to 4 bases, leaving 10 bases not matched to a gene. The CDR3 covers 15 residues. Germline CDR1 and CDR2: LNHDA and SQIVND (reference sequence). The CDR3 sequence is CAIGPGLASTGELFF. The DNA for the CDR3 is TGTGCCATCGGACCAGGACTAGCGAGCACCGGGGAGCTGTTTTTT.

The rearrangement joins TRBV19 to TRBJ2-1; no clear D gene. Trimming removed 4 bases from V and 4 bases from J, with 5 bases in between. This CDR3 spans 12 amino acids. The germline V gene has CDR1 LNHDA and CDR2 SQIVND (reference sequence). Written as DNA, the CDR3 is TGTGCCAGTAGTACGGAATACAATGAGCAGTTCTTC. It encodes CASSTEYNEQFF.

The chain joins TRBV29-1 to TRBJ2-2; tentative D call: TRBD1 (6 bases). The CDR3 contains 17 residues. Germline-derived CDR1 and CDR2 are SQVTM and ANQGSEA. The V end was cut by 2 bases, the J end by 2 bases, with 18 bases between. For the CDR3, the DNA is TGCAGCGTTGAATGGCTACATACAGGGTTCAACACCGGGGAGCTGTTTTTT. It yields the protein CSVEWLHTGFNTGELFF.

The J gene is TRBJ2-1, the V gene TRBV6-5; D remains ambiguous. CDR1 MNHEY and CDR2 SVGAGI come from the germline V gene. This CDR3 has 15 residues. V dropped 2 bases and J dropped 0 bases, with 8 bases sitting between them. CDR3 nucleotide sequence: TGTGCCAGCAGTTACGAGATCTCCTCCTACAATGAGCAGTTCTTC. This sequence encodes CASSYEISSYNEQFF.

The chain carries TRBV12-3 or TRBV12-4 and TRBJ1-2, with 8 bases aligning to TRBD1. Unmatched junction bases numbered 8, after V lost 6 bases and J lost 8 bases. The CDR3 is 13 amino acids. CDR3 region: CASRPQGASGYTF. CDR3 DNA sequence: TGTGCCAGCAGACCCCAGGGGGCGTCGGGCTACACCTTC.

The DNA for the CDR3 is TGTGCCAGCAGCCTATCTCTCGGGGAGAACACCTTC. This sequence encodes CASSLSLGENTF. The genes are TRBV3-1 (or the pseudogene TRBV3-2) and TRBJ1-2; D is unclear. V gave up 4 bases and J gave up 12 bases, with 15 bases separating them. CDR3 size: 12 residues. Germline V CDR1 and CDR2: LGHDT, YNNKEL (reference sequence).

This clone was counted a few times. The CDR3, as DNA: TGTGCCATTGGGCAGGCGGGACACGGGTACACTGAAGCTTTCTTT. This gives the protein CAIGQAGHGYTEAFF. The chain joins TRBV27 to TRBJ1-1; tentatively, D is TRBD1 (6 bases). Germline loops: CDR1 MNHEY, CDR2 SMNVEV (reference sequence). The CDR3 is 15 residues long. V lost 10 bases and J 3 bases, leaving 21 bases between the germline ends.

The chain joins TRBV7-2 to TRBJ2-1; 9 bases align to TRBD2. CDR3 length: 15 amino acids. The junction had 2 bases not matched to a gene; V was cut back by 0 bases and J by 5 bases. CDR1 and CDR2 (germline): SGHTA, FQGNSA. CDR3 sequence: CASSLASGSNNEQFF. Written as DNA, the CDR3 is TGTGCCAGCAGCTTAGCTAGCGGGAGTAACAATGAGCAGTTCTTC.